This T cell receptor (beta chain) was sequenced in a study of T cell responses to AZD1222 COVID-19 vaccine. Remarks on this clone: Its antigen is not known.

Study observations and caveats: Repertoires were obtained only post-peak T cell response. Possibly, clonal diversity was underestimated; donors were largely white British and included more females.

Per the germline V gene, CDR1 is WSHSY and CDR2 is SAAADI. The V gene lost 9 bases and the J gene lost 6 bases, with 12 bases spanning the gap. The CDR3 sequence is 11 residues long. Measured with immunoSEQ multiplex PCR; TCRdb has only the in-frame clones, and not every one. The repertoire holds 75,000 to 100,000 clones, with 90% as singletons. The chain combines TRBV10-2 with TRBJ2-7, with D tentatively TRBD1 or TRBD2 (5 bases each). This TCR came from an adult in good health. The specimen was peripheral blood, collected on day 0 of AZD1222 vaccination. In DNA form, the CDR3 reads TGCGCCAGTTCCGGGGCCCTCGAGCAGTACTTC. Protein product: CASSGALEQYF.